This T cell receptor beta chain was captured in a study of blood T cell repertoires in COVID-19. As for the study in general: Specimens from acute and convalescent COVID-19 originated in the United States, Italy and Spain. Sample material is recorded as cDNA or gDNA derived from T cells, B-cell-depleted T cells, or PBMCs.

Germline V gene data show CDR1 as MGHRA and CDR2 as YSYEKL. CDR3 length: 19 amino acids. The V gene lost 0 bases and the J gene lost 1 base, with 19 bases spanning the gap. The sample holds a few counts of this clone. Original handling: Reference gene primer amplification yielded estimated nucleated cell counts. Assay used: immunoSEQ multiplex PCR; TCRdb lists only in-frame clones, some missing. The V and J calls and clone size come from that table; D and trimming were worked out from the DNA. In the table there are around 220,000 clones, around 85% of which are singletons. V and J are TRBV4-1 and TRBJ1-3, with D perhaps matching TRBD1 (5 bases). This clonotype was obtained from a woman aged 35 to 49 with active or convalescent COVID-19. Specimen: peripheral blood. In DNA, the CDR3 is TGCGCCAGCAGCCAAGAGCCGCGGGGCCTTACCAATTCTGGAAACACCATATATTTT. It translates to CASSQEPRGLTNSGNTIYF.